The clone carrying this TCR beta chain has more than one count but fewer than ten. V was pared by 5 bases and J by 4 bases, with 20 bases between. The CDR3 runs 16 residues. Germline CDR1 SEHNR, CDR2 FQNEAQ (reference sequence). These data come from a study of T cells in Graves' hyperthyroidism and ophthalmopathy. From RNA transcripts, TCR beta CDR3 regions were amplified. The TCR CDR3 was amplified in a first-round RT-PCR using the HTBI primer set. TCRdb reprocessed the multiplex PCR reads via MiXCR and lists one record per CDR3 protein. The sample records around 340,000 distinct CDR3 sequences, 15% to 20% being singletons.

The origin of this receptor is a man aged 25 to 40 with Graves' hyperthyroidism. The chain links TRBV7-9 to TRBJ1-2; D perhaps matches TRBD1 (6 bases). The sample consisted of blood. The CDR3 coding sequence is TGTGCCAGCAGCATAACCCCTGGGCAGGGGACCTATGGCTACACCTTC. Translating gives CASSITPGQGTYGYTF.